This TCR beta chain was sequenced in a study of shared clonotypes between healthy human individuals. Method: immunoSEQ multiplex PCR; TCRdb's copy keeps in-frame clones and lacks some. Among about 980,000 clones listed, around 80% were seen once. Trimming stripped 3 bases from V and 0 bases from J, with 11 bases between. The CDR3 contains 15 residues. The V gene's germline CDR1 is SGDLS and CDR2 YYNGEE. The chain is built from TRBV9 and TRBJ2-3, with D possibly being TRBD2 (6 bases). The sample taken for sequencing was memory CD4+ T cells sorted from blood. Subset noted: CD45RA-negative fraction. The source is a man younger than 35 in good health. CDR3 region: CASSAGLISTDTQYF. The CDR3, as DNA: TGTGCCAGCAGCGCGGGACTGATAAGCACAGATACGCAGTATTTT.